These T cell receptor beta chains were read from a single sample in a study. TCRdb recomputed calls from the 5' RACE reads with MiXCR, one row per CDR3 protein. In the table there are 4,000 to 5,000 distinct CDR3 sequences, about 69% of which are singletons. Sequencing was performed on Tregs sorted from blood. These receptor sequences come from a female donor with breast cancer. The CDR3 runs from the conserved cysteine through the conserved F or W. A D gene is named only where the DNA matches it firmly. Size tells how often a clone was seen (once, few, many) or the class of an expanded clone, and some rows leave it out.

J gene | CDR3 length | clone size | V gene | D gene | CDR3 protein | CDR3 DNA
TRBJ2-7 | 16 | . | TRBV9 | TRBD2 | CASTRRTSGSVCEQYF | TGTGCCAGCACCCGTAGGACTAGCGGGAGCGTCTGCGAGCAGTACTTC
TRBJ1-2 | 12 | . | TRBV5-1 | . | CASSFNNYGYTF | TGCGCCAGCAGCTTTAACAACTATGGCTACACCTTC
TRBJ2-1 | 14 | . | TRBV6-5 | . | CASSPGPLLNEQFF | TGTGCCAGCAGTCCGGGCCCCCTCTTAAATGAGCAGTTCTTC
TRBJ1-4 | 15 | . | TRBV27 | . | CASSVLPATNEKLFF | TGTGCCAGCAGCGTTCTTCCGGCAACTAATGAAAAACTGTTTTTT
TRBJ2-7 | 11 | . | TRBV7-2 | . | CASSPIGEQYF | TGTGCCAGCAGCCCAATCGGAGAGCAGTACTTC
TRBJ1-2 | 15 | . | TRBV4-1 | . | CASSPTQGFEYGYTF | TGCGCCAGCAGCCCAACACAGGGTTTCGAATATGGCTACACCTTC
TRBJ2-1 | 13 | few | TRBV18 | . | CASSLPLWNEQFF | TGTGCCAGCTCACTGCCCTTATGGAATGAGCAGTTCTTC
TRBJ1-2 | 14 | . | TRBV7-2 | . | CASSLEGQGLGYTF | TGTGCCAGCAGCTTAGAGGGTCAGGGGCTCGGCTACACCTTC
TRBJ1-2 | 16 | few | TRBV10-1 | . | CASSEPGQSRNYGYTF | TGCGCCAGCAGTGAACCCGGACAGTCAAGAAACTATGGCTACACCTTC
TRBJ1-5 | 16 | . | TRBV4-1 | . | CASSQERGVVHQPQHF | TGCGCCAGCAGCCAAGAGCGGGGGGTAGTTCATCAGCCCCAGCATTTT
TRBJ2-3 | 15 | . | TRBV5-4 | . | CASSTPGTPTDTQYF | TGTGCCAGCAGCACCCCCGGGACACCCACAGATACGCAGTATTTT
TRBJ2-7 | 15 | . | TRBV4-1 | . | CASSHTRVNHGEQYF | TGCGCCAGCAGCCACACTCGCGTCAACCATGGCGAGCAGTACTTC
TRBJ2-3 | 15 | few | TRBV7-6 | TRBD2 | CASSYGGAGTDTQYF | TGTGCCAGCAGTTACGGGGGGGCGGGCACAGATACGCAGTATTTT
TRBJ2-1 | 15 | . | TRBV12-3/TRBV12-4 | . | CASSPVPLGSDEQFF | TGTGCCAGCAGTCCGGTTCCATTAGGTTCCGATGAGCAGTTCTTC
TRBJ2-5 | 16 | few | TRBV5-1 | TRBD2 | CASSHRTSGGAETQYF | TGCGCCAGCAGCCACCGGACTAGCGGGGGGGCGGAGACCCAGTACTTC
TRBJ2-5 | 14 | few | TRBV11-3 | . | CASSLGRNQETQYF | TGTGCCAGCAGCTTAGGACGGAACCAAGAGACCCAGTACTTC
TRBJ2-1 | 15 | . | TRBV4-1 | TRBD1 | CASSQDRTGGDEQFF | TGCGCCAGCAGCCAAGATCGGACAGGGGGCGATGAGCAGTTCTTC
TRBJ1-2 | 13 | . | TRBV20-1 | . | CSARDRAEAGYTF | TGCAGTGCTAGAGATCGAGCGGAGGCTGGCTACACCTTC
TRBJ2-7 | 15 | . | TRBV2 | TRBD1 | CASSVGQGASYEQYF | TGTGCCAGCAGTGTGGGGCAGGGGGCGTCCTACGAGCAGTACTTC
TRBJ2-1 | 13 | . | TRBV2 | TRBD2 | CASRLAAYNEQFF | TGTGCCAGCAGACTAGCGGCTTACAATGAGCAGTTCTTC
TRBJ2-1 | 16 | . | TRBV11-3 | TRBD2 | CASSLILAVPYNEQFF | TGTGCCAGCAGCTTAATCCTAGCGGTACCCTACAATGAGCAGTTCTTC
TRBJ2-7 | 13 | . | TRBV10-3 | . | CAIRVESGYEQYF | TGTGCCATCAGGGTCGAGTCGGGCTACGAGCAGTACTTC
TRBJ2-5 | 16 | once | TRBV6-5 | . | CASTYRGAAPGETQYF | TGTGCCAGCACCTACCGGGGGGCAGCGCCAGGGGAGACCCAGTACTTC
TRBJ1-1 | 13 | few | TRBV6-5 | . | CASSYSGGGKAFF | TGTGCCAGCAGTTACTCCGGGGGGGGAAAAGCTTTCTTT
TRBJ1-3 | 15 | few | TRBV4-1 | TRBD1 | CASSLDRGFGNTIYF | TGCGCCAGCAGCCTGGACAGGGGTTTTGGAAACACCATATATTTT
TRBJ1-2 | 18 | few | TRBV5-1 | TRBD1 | CASSLDPGQSGANYGYTF | TGCGCCAGCAGCTTGGACCCGGGACAGAGCGGAGCTAACTATGGCTACACCTTC
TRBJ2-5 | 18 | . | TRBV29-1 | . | CSVEVVLGGGGQQETQYF | TGCAGCGTTGAAGTAGTACTTGGCGGGGGCGGCCAACAAGAGACCCAGTACTTC
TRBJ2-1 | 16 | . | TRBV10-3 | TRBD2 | CAIGRITGGTDNEQFF | TGTGCCATCGGAAGAATAACGGGGGGTACTGACAATGAGCAGTTCTTC
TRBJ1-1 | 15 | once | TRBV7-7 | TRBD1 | CASSAYPTGEGEAFF | TGTGCTAGCAGCGCATACCCTACAGGGGAGGGCGAAGCTTTCTTT
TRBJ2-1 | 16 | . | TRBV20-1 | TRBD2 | CSARDTTSGSYNEQFF | TGCAGTGCTAGAGATACGACTAGCGGGAGCTACAATGAGCAGTTCTTC
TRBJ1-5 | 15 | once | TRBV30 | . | CAWSVFGQSNQPQHF | TGTGCCTGGAGTGTATTCGGACAGAGCAATCAGCCCCAGCATTTT
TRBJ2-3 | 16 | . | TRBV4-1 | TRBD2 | CASSQERAGGTDTQYF | TGCGCCAGCAGCCAAGAAAGGGCGGGGGGGACAGATACGCAGTATTTT
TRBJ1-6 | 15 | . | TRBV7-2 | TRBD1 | CASSLGQGRGSPLHF | TGTGCCAGCAGCCTAGGACAGGGGCGGGGGTCACCCCTCCACTTT
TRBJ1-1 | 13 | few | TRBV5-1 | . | CASSQNKNTEAFF | TGCGCCAGCAGCCAGAATAAGAACACTGAAGCTTTCTTT
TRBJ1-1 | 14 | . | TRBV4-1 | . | CASSPGDPGTEAFF | TGCGCCAGCAGCCCTGGAGACCCCGGGACTGAAGCTTTCTTT
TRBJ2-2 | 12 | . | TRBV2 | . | CASRGFTGELFF | TGTGCCAGCAGGGGGTTCACCGGGGAGCTGTTTTTT
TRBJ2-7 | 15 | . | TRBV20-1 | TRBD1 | CSARGTGEGSYEQYF | TGCAGTGCTAGAGGGACAGGGGAAGGTTCCTACGAGCAGTACTTC
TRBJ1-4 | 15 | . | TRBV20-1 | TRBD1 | CSASRGGGQNEKLFF | TGCAGTGCCAGCAGGGGGGGGGGTCAGAATGAAAAACTGTTTTTT
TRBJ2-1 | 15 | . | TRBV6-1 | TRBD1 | CASSGQGVEDNEQFF | TGTGCCAGCAGTGGACAGGGAGTAGAGGACAATGAGCAGTTCTTC
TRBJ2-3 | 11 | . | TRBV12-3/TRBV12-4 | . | CASRLTDTQYF | TGTGCCAGCAGACTCACAGATACGCAGTATTTT
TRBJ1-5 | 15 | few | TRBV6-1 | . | CASSGLRVGEQPQHF | TGTGCCAGCAGCGGCCTCCGGGTTGGAGAGCAGCCCCAGCATTTT
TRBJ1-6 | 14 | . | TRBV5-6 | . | CASSPGGFYSPLHF | TGTGCCAGCAGTCCGGGGGGGTTCTATTCACCCCTCCACTTT
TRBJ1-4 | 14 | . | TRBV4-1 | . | CASSQGSTNEKLFF | TGCGCCAGCAGCCAAGGATCAACTAATGAAAAACTGTTTTTT
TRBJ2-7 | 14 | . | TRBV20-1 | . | CSARPTAPTYEQYF | TGCAGTGCTAGGCCCACCGCCCCGACCTACGAGCAGTACTTC
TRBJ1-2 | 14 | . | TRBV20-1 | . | CSALEGPLQDGYTF | TGCAGTGCTTTGGAGGGGCCTCTACAGGATGGCTACACCTTC
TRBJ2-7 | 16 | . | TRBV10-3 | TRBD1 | CAISEADRGSSYEQYF | TGTGCCATCAGTGAAGCTGACAGGGGGAGCTCCTACGAGCAGTACTTC